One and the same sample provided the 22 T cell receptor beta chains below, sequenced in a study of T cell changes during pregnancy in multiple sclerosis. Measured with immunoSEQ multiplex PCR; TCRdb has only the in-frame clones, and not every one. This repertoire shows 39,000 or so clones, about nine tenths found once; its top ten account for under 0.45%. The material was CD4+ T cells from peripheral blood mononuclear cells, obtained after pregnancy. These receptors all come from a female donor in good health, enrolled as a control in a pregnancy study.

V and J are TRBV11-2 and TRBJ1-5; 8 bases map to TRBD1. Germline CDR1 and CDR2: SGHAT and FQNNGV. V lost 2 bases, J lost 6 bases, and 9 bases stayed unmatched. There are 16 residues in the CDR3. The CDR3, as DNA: TGTGCCAGCAGCTTAATGGGTACAGGGGGAGGTCAGCCCCAGCATTTT. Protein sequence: CASSLMGTGGGQPQHF.

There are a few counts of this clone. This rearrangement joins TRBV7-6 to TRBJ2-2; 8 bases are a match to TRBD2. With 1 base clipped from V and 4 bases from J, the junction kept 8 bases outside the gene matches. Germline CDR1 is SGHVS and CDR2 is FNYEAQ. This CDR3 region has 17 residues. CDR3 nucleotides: TGTGCCAGCAGCTTAGTAAGCGGGAGAGGTAGCACCGGGGAGCTGTTTTTT. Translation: CASSLVSGRGSTGELFF.

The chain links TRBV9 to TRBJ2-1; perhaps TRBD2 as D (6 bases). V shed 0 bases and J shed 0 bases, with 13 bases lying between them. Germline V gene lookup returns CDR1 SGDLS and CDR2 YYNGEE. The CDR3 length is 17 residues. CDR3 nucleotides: TGTGCCAGCAGCGTAGGGTTCGGGGGTAGCTCCTACAATGAGCAGTTCTTC. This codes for CASSVGFGGSSYNEQFF.

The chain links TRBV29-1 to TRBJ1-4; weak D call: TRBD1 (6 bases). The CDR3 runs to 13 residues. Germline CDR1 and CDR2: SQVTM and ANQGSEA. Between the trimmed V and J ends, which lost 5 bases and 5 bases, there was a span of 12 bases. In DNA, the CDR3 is TGCAGCGTTCGCCCTACAGGGAATGAAAAACTGTTTTTT. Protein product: CSVRPTGNEKLFF. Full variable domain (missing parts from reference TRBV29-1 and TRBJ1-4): SAVISQKPSRDICQRGTSLTIQCQVDSQVTMMFWYRQQPGQSLTLIATANQGSEATYESGFVIDKFPISRPNLTFSTLTVSNMSPEDSSIYLCSVRPTGNEKLFFGSGTQLSVL.

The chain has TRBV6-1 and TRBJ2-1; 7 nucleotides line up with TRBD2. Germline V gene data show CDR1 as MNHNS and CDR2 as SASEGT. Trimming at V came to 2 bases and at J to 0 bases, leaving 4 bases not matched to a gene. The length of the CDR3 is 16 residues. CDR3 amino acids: CASSERGRGSYNEQFF. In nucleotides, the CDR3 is TGTGCCAGCAGTGAACGCGGGAGAGGCTCCTACAATGAGCAGTTCTTC.

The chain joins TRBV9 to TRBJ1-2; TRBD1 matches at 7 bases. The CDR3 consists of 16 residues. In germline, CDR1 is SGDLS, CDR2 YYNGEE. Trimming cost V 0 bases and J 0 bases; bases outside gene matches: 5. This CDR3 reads CASSVGSQGANYGYTF. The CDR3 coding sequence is TGTGCCAGCAGCGTAGGCTCTCAGGGGGCTAACTATGGCTACACCTTC.

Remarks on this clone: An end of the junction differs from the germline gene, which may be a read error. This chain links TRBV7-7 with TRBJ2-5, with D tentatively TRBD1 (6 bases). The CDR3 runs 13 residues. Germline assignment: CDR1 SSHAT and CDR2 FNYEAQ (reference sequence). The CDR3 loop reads CASSSQGQETQYF. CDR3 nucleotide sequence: TGTGCTAGCAGCTCACAGGGCCAAGAGACCCAGTACTTC.

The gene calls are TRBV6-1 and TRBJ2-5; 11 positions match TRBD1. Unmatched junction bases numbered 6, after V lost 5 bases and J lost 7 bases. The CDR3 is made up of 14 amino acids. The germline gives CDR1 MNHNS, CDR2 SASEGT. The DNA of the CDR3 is TGTGCCAGCAGTCCCGGGACAGGGGGAGGGACCCAGTACTTC. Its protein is CASSPGTGGGTQYF.

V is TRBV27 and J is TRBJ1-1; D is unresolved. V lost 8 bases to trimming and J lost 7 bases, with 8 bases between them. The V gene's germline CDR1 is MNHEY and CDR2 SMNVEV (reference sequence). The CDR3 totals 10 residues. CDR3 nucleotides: TGTGCCAGCGAACAATATGAAGCTTTCTTT. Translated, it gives CASEQYEAFF.

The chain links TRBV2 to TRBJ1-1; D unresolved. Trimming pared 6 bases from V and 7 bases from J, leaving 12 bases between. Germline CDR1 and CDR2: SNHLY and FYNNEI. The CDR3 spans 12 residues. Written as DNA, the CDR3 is TGTGCCAGCAGCCGAACGCAGGTTGAAGCTTTCTTT. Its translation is CASSRTQVEAFF.

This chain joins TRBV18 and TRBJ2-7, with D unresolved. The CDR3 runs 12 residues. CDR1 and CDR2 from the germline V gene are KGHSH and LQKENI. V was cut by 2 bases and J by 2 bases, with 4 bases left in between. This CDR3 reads CASSPEAYEQYF. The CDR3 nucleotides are TGTGCCAGCTCACCAGAGGCCTACGAGCAGTACTTC.

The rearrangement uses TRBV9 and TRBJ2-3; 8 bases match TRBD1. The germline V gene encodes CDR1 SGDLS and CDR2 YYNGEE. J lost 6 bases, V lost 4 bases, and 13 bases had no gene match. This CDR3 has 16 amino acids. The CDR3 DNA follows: TGTGCCAGCAGCCCCCAAGGACAGGGTGGTGTGGATACGCAGTATTTT. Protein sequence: CASSPQGQGGVDTQYF.

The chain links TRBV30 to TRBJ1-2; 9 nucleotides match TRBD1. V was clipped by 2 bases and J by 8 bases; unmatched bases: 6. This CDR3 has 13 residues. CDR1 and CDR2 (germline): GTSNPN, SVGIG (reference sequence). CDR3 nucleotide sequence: TGTGCCTGGAGTTATCGACAGGGGGAAGGCTACACCTTC. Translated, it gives CAWSYRQGEGYTF.

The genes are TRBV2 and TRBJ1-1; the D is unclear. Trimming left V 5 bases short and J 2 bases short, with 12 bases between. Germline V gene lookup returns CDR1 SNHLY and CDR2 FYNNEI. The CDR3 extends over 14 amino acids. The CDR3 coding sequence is TGTGCCAGCAGTCTAAATCAGGCCAACACTGAAGCTTTCTTT. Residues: CASSLNQANTEAFF.

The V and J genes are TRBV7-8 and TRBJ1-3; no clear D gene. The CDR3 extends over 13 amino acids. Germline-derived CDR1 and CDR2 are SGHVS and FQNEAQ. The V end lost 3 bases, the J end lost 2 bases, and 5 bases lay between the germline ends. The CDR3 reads CASSFGPGNTIYF. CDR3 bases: TGTGCCAGCAGCTTCGGTCCTGGAAACACCATATATTTT.

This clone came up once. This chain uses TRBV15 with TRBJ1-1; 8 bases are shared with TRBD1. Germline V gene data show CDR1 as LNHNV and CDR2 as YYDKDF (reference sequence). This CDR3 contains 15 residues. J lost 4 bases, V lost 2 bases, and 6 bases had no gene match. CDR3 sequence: CATSRRTGLLTEAFF. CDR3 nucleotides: TGTGCCACCAGCAGACGGACAGGGTTGCTCACTGAAGCTTTCTTT. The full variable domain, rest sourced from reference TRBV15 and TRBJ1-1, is DAMVIQNPRYQVTQFGKPVTLSCSQTLNHNVMYWYQQKSSQAPKLLFHYYDKDFNNEADTPDNFQSRRPNTSFCFLDIRSPGLGDTAMYLCATSRRTGLLTEAFFGQGTRLTVV.

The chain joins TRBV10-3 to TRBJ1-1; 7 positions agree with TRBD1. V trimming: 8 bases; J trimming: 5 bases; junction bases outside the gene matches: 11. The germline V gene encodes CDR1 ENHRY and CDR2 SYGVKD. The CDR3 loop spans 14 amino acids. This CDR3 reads CAIGRQGSGTEAFF. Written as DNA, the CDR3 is TGTGCCATCGGGCGACAGGGTAGCGGAACTGAAGCTTTCTTT.

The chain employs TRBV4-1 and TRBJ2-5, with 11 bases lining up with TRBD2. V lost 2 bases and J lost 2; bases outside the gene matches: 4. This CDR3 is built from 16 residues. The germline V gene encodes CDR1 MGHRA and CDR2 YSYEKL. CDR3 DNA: TGCGCCAGCAGCCAAATTAGCGGGAGGGAGCAAGAGACCCAGTACTTC. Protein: CASSQISGREQETQYF.

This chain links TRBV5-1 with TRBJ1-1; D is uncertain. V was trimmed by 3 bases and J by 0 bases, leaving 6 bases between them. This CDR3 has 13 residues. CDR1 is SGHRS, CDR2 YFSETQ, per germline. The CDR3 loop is CASSSTLNTEAFF. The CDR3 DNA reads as TGCGCCAGCAGCTCCACTTTGAACACTGAAGCTTTCTTT.

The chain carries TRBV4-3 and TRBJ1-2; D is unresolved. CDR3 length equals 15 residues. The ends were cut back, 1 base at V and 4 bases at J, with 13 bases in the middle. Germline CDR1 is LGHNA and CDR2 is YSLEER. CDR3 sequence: CASSQGAAALYGYTF. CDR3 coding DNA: TGCGCCAGCAGCCAAGGGGCAGCAGCCCTCTATGGCTACACCTTC.

The CDR3 DNA is TGTGCCAGCAGCTTAGCTGGGGGGGGCTGGCAGCCCCAGCATTTT. It yields the protein CASSLAGGGWQPQHF. V usage is TRBV7-2 and J usage is TRBJ1-5; D may be TRBD1 (6 bases). CDR1 SGHTA and CDR2 FQGNSA come from the germline V gene. V was cut by 0 bases and J by 7 bases, with 13 bases left in between. This CDR3 spans 15 amino acids.

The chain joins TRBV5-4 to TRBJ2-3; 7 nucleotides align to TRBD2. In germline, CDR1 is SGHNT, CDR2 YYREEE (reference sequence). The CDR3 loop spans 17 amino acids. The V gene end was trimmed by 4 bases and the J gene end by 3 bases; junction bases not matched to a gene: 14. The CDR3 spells CASSRWMGGTSTDTQYF. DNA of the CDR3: TGTGCCAGCAGCCGGTGGATGGGGGGGACTTCAACAGATACGCAGTATTTT.